These 26 T cell receptor beta chains share one sample of origin, sequenced in a study of cytotoxic CD8 clonotypes in ibrutinib-treated CLL (dated by TCRdb to the early 2020s). Libraries came from the immunoSEQ multiplex PCR assay. The table comes from immuneACCESS by way of TCRdb, which keeps in-frame sequences with V and J called. Part of the clones is missing from these tables; in studies checked, under half for an unresolved V gene and the rest for unknown reasons. The sample table shows fewer than 400,000 clones, and 60% to 80% are seen once. The ten largest clones capture around 6.3% of the sample. Specimen: PBMCs, collected after 36 months of ibrutinib treatment. These receptors all stem from a human donor with chronic lymphocytic leukemia.

The sample holds a few counts of this clone. CDR3 DNA sequence: TGCGCCAGCAGCCAAGATCGGGAAGAGTCGGGCTACGAGCAGTACTTC. It is translated as CASSQDREESGYEQYF. The chain couples TRBV4-1 to TRBJ2-7; possible D gene TRBD2, 5 bases. Germline V gene data show CDR1 as MGHRA and CDR2 as YSYEKL. The V gene lost 0 bases and the J gene lost 3 bases, with 15 bases spanning the gap. The CDR3 is 16 residues long.

V gene TRBV7-3 combines with J gene TRBJ2-5; TRBD2 aligns across 7 bases. Unmatched junction bases numbered 8, after V lost 5 bases and J lost 5 bases. The CDR3 sequence is 14 residues long. Germline loops: CDR1 SGHTA, CDR2 FQGTGA. CDR3: CASSPRAGLETQYF. The CDR3 DNA sequence: TGTGCCAGCAGCCCAAGAGCGGGATTGGAGACCCAGTACTTC.

The sample holds a few counts of this clone. The gene calls are TRBV5-1 and TRBJ2-7, with TRBD1 identical over 7 bases. With V trimmed by 3 bases and J by 0 bases, 6 bases remained unmatched. The CDR3 totals 15 residues. Germline values: CDR1 SGHRS, CDR2 YFSETQ. The CDR3 bases are TGCGCCAGCAGCTCCCCCGGGACAGCCTCCTACGAGCAGTACTTC. Its protein is CASSSPGTASYEQYF. Filled out from reference TRBV5-1 and TRBJ2-7, the complete variable domain reads KAGVTQTPRYLIKTRGQQVTLSCSPISGHRSVSWYQQTPGQGLQFLFEYFSETQRNKGNFPGRFSGRQFSNSRSEMNVSTLELGDSALYLCASSSPGTASYEQYFGPGTRLTVT.

This chain links TRBV29-1 with TRBJ1-1, with 7 positions matching TRBD1. Trimming at V came to 4 bases and at J to 5 bases, leaving 13 bases not matched to a gene. CDR1 SQVTM and CDR2 ANQGSEA come from the germline V gene. The CDR3 extends over 15 amino acids. CDR3 DNA: TGCAGCGTTGGGAGGGGGACAGATACAATGACTGAAGCTTTCTTT. Protein product: CSVGRGTDTMTEAFF.

The rearrangement joins TRBV27 to TRBJ1-1, with 7 bases aligning to TRBD1. The CDR3 has 17 amino acids. With 1 base clipped from V and 2 bases from J, the junction kept 10 bases outside the gene matches. Germline values: CDR1 MNHEY, CDR2 SMNVEV (reference sequence). CDR3 in amino acids: CASSLYSSGQSNTEAFF. CDR3 nucleotides: TGTGCCAGCAGTTTATATTCATCGGGACAGAGTAACACTGAAGCTTTCTTT.

The sample holds a few counts of this clone. The chain employs TRBV7-2 and TRBJ2-1, with D tentatively TRBD1 or TRBD2 (5 bases each). The germline V gene has CDR1 SGHTA and CDR2 FQGNSA. Trimming removed 4 bases from V and 1 base from J, with 17 bases in between. This CDR3 has 17 residues. DNA of the CDR3: TGTGCCAGCAGCTCCCCCCCGGGGCGCCGATCCTACAATGAGCAGTTCTTC. This translates into CASSSPPGRRSYNEQFF.

V is TRBV2 and J is TRBJ1-4; D call uncertain. The V gene lost 5 bases and the J gene lost 0 bases, with 7 bases spanning the gap. The CDR3 is made up of 14 amino acids. Germline CDR1 SNHLY, CDR2 FYNNEI. CDR3: CASSKIATNEKLFF. As DNA, the CDR3 is TGTGCCAGCAGTAAAATTGCAACTAATGAAAAACTGTTTTTT.

This clone has more than one count but fewer than ten. The V and J genes are TRBV6-5 and TRBJ2-2; D may be TRBD1 (5 bases). The V gene's germline CDR1 is MNHEY and CDR2 SVGAGI. This CDR3 has 16 amino acids. V lost 4 bases, J lost 1 base, and 13 bases lay in between. DNA of the CDR3: TGTGCCAGCAGTTTGGCAAGGGGCCGGAACACCGGGGAGCTGTTTTTT. Its translation is CASSLARGRNTGELFF.

This clone has just a few counts. The chain employs TRBV7-3 and TRBJ2-5, with unresolved D. V dropped 2 bases and J dropped 3 bases, with 7 bases sitting between them. From germline, CDR1 is SGHTA and CDR2 FQGTGA. The CDR3 has 13 residues. CDR3: CASSLPRKETQYF. Written as DNA, the CDR3 is TGTGCCAGCAGCTTACCTAGAAAAGAGACCCAGTACTTC.

This clone was seen only a few times. Other DNA sequences within the sample encode an identical CDR3. The V gene is TRBV5-1, the J gene TRBJ2-7; possibly TRBD1 for D (5 bases). With 4 bases removed from V and 3 bases from J, the gap between germline ends came to 8 bases. This CDR3 has 12 amino acids. Germline V CDR1 and CDR2: SGHRS, YFSETQ. Here the CDR3 DNA reads TGCGCCAGCAGCCTGACAGACTACGAGCAGTACTTC. Translated, it gives CASSLTDYEQYF.

This chain links TRBV9 with TRBJ2-5, with 15 bases fitting TRBD2. CDR3 size: 15 residues. With V trimmed by 3 bases and J by 7 bases, 4 bases remained unmatched. Germline V gene data show CDR1 as SGDLS and CDR2 as YYNGEE. CDR3: CASSARTSGGATQYF. The CDR3 region has the DNA TGTGCCAGCAGCGCCAGGACTAGCGGGGGGGCGACCCAGTACTTC.

The J gene is TRBJ2-7, the V gene TRBV10-3; perhaps TRBD1 as D (5 bases). The CDR3 has 13 amino acids. The V end lost 10 bases, the J end lost 4 bases, and 17 bases lay between the germline ends. From germline, CDR1 is ENHRY and CDR2 SYGVKD. The CDR3 DNA reads TGTGCCACCGCCTTCTCACAGGAGTACGAGCAGTACTTC. Its translation is CATAFSQEYEQYF.

The genes are TRBV7-9 and TRBJ2-7; D is unresolved. Per the germline V gene, CDR1 is SEHNR and CDR2 is FQNEAQ (reference sequence). The V end lost 5 bases, the J end lost 5 bases, and 16 bases lay between the germline ends. This CDR3 region has 14 residues. The CDR3 DNA sequence: TGTGCCAGCAGCACCCGCGACCCCTTCGACGAGCAGTACTTC. Its protein is CASSTRDPFDEQYF.

This chain connects TRBV27 to TRBJ1-1; tentative D call: TRBD1 (6 bases). Trimming left V 8 bases short and J 2 bases short, with 15 bases between. This CDR3 contains 14 residues. Germline loops: CDR1 MNHEY, CDR2 SMNVEV (reference sequence). CDR3 nucleotide sequence: TGTGCCAGCCAACGGACAGCCGGAAACACTGAAGCTTTCTTT. This encodes CASQRTAGNTEAFF.

The chain uses TRBV6-6 and TRBJ2-7; D is uncertain. CDR1 is MNHNY, CDR2 SVGAGI, per germline (reference sequence). The CDR3 loop spans 13 amino acids. Trimming left V 1 base short and J 3 bases short, with 7 bases between. CDR3 residues: CASSYYKFYEQYF. DNA for the CDR3: TGTGCCAGCAGTTACTACAAATTCTACGAGCAGTACTTC.

V and J are TRBV4-2 and TRBJ2-5; TRBD2 matches at 9 bases. The ends lost 5 bases at V and 4 bases at J; junction bases unmatched: 8. From germline, CDR1 is LGHNA and CDR2 YNFKEQ. This CDR3 contains 15 residues. The CDR3 sequence: CASSTGRGGRETQYF. DNA of the CDR3: TGTGCCAGCAGCACGGGGCGGGGGGGCCGAGAGACCCAGTACTTC.

This chain connects TRBV28 to TRBJ1-2, with D possibly being TRBD1 (5 bases). CDR3 length equals 15 residues. V was shortened by 6 bases and J by 9 bases, with 23 bases between the two germline ends. Germline V CDR1 and CDR2: MDHEN, SYDVKM. CDR3: CASRKPPYGTRSYTF. The CDR3 DNA reads as TGTGCCAGCAGGAAACCACCGTACGGGACCCGAAGCTACACCTTC.

As to this clone: This CDR3 is also generated by other DNA sequences in the sample. The chain combines TRBV18 with TRBJ2-3; D is unresolved. The germline CDR1 and CDR2 sequences are KGHSH and LQKENI. V dropped 6 bases and J dropped 0 bases, with 7 bases sitting between them. The CDR3 is 13 residues long. The CDR3 DNA reads TGTGCCAGCTCGCTCCTAAGCACAGATACGCAGTATTTT. Encoded protein: CASSLLSTDTQYF.

CDR3 amino acids: CASSSWAESPLHF. The DNA for the CDR3 is TGTGCCAGCAGCAGCTGGGCAGAGTCACCCCTCCACTTT. This chain links TRBV2 with TRBJ1-6; D remains ambiguous. Germline CDR1 is SNHLY and CDR2 is FYNNEI. Between the trimmed V and J ends, which lost 6 bases and 10 bases, there was a span of 13 bases. The CDR3 spans 13 residues. Full variable domain (outside the CDR3, taken from reference TRBV2 and TRBJ1-6): EPEVTQTPSHQVTQMGQEVILRCVPISNHLYFYWYRQILGQKVEFLVSFYNNEISEKSEIFDDQFSVERPDGSNFTLKIRSTKLEDSAMYFCASSSWAESPLHFGNGTRLTVT.

As regards this clone: The identical CDR3 is also encoded by other nucleotide sequences in the sample. The chain joins TRBV9 to TRBJ1-5; D ambiguous. The germline gives CDR1 SGDLS, CDR2 YYNGEE. V lost 5 bases and J lost 4, with 10 bases in between. The CDR3 is made up of 13 amino acids. CDR3 in DNA: TGTGCCAGCAGTGCAATGGGTAATCAGCCCCAGCATTTT. As protein: CASSAMGNQPQHF.

The V gene is TRBV7-8, the J gene TRBJ1-5; 10 nucleotides agree with TRBD1. The germline V gene has CDR1 SGHVS and CDR2 FQNEAQ. J gave up 4 bases and V 5 bases, and 20 bases lay outside the gene matches. This CDR3 region has 20 residues. Here the CDR3 DNA reads TGTGCCAGCAGCCCCTCGGTTTGGGACAGGGGATTTGGTTTTAATCAGCCCCAGCATTTT. It yields the protein CASSPSVWDRGFGFNQPQHF.

V and J are TRBV7-2 and TRBJ2-5; perhaps TRBD1 as D (5 bases). Trimming took 6 bases from V and 4 from J, leaving 15 bases between them. The CDR3 runs to 14 residues. Germline loops: CDR1 SGHTA, CDR2 FQGNSA. The chain's CDR3 is CASSFQGFGETQYF. As DNA, the CDR3 is TGTGCCAGCAGTTTCCAGGGTTTTGGAGAGACCCAGTACTTC. Full variable domain (missing parts from reference TRBV7-2 and TRBJ2-5): GAGVSQSPSNKVTEKGKDVELRCDPISGHTALYWYRQSLGQGLEFLIYFQGNSAPDKSGLPSDRFSAERTGGSVSTLTIQRTQQEDSAVYLCASSFQGFGETQYFGPGTRLLVL.

The rearrangement links TRBV29-1 to TRBJ1-4; 11 nucleotides match TRBD1. V lost 7 bases, J lost 6 bases, and 1 base stayed unmatched. The CDR3 loop spans 12 amino acids. Germline V lookup: CDR1 SQVTM, CDR2 ANQGSEA. This chain's CDR3 is CSAGQGDEKLFF. For the CDR3, the DNA is TGCAGCGCGGGACAGGGGGATGAAAAACTGTTTTTT.

The chain links TRBV29-1 to TRBJ1-2; D gene uncertain. Trimming took off 6 bases at V and 6 bases at J, with 11 bases between the two ends. This CDR3 comprises 11 residues. CDR1 and CDR2 from the germline V gene are SQVTM and ANQGSEA. The CDR3: CSVETLDGYTF. The CDR3 DNA sequence: TGCAGCGTCGAGACACTCGATGGCTACACCTTC.

V and J are TRBV2 and TRBJ1-6; the D gene is possibly TRBD1 (5 bases). V lost 3 bases, J lost 10 bases, and 19 bases lay in between. CDR1 and CDR2 (germline): SNHLY, FYNNEI. The CDR3 runs to 16 residues. The chain's CDR3 is CASSEVRAGNDSPLHF. Here the CDR3 DNA reads TGTGCCAGCAGTGAGGTTAGGGCAGGGAATGACTCACCCCTCCACTTT.

J is TRBJ2-7 and V is TRBV6-5; the match to TRBD2 covers 7 bases. Per germline, CDR1 MNHEY and CDR2 SVGAGI. The CDR3 extends over 13 amino acids. J lost 3 bases, V lost 4 bases, and 3 bases had no gene match. Here the CDR3 DNA reads TGTGCCAGCAGTTGGGGGGGGTACTACGAGCAGTACTTC. Its protein is CASSWGGYYEQYF.